Below, one TCR beta chain is given with its context. Antigen specificity is unknown. With 6 bases removed from V and 2 bases from J, the gap between germline ends came to 14 bases. CDR3 length: 14 amino acids. Germline lookup yields CDR1 LGHNA and CDR2 YSLEER. The data belong to a study of cytomegalovirus exposure and HLA in healthy donors. Findings and caveats of the study: TRBV6-2, TRBV6-3 and other indistinguishable V segments were excluded.

Use of 60 Vbeta and 13 Jbeta primers characterized the PCR. Profiling relied on immunoSEQ multiplex PCR, and the TCRdb table lists in-frame clones only, not all of them. The sample holds about 150,000 clones; around 75% are singletons and the top ten take about 2.9%. This sequence joins TRBV4-3 and TRBJ2-7; D might be TRBD1 (6 bases). Sequenced material: PBMCs. This TCR came from a middle-aged man in good health and CMV-seronegative. The CDR3 DNA follows: TGCGCCAGCAGAACCTGTTGGGGGCCCTACGAGCAGTACTTC. Protein sequence: CASRTCWGPYEQYF.